The 18 T cell receptor beta chains below come from one sample, sequenced in a study of vaccination and CD4 T cells after COVID-19 (dated by TCRdb to 2021 to 2024). The library was generated by PCR. The sample was run on an Illumina iSeq 100. At the Johns Hopkins FTIC core, DNA from the cultured CD4+ T cells underwent TCR sequencing with the Oncomine TCR Beta short-read assay. TCRdb reran the public reads through fastp at Q25 and MiXCR, keeping productive beta chains. Rows are unified per CDR3 protein, each entry keeping the most common DNA and genes. For this sample the table gives around 15,000 distinct CDR3 sequences, of which 55% to 75% were detected only once. The ten top clones hold about 10% of the sample. These TCRs' antigens remain unknown. Taken with the paper, the label for treatment or condition translates to: approximately nine-day PBMC culture with coronavirus spike peptide pools or control peptides (ViraFEST assay).

Sequencing was carried out using CD4+ T cells from blood, cultured in vitro. The receptors derive from a human donor who had recovered from COVID-19.

V is TRBV10-2 and J is TRBJ2-7; TRBD2 aligns across 7 bases. The germline V gene has CDR1 WSHSY and CDR2 SAAADI. V trimming: 4 bases; J trimming: 0 bases; junction bases outside the gene matches: 6. The CDR3 is made up of 15 amino acids. CDR3 coding DNA: TGCGCCAGCAGTGGCGGAGCGGGGAGCTCCTACGAGCAGTACTTC. It specifies CASSGGAGSSYEQYF.

This clonotype was seen a few times. The J gene is TRBJ2-7, the V gene TRBV6-1; weak D call: TRBD2 (6 bases). This CDR3 has 13 residues. Trimming took off 1 base at V and 5 bases at J, with 9 bases between the two ends. Germline CDR1 is MNHNS and CDR2 is SASEGT. This chain's CDR3 is CASSEVAGNEQYF. In nucleotides, the CDR3 is TGTGCCAGCAGTGAAGTTGCGGGGAACGAGCAGTACTTC.

The chain links TRBV5-8 to TRBJ1-1; no clear D. CDR3 length equals 12 residues. V lost 2 bases to trimming and J lost 8 bases, with 10 bases between them. The germline CDR1 and CDR2 sequences are SGHTS and YDEGEE. The CDR3 DNA is TGTGCCAGCAGCTTTAGGGCGCGGGAAGCTTTCTTT. Encoded protein: CASSFRAREAFF.

This clonotype has a handful of counts. The rearrangement uses TRBV6-1 and TRBJ1-5; a possible D gene is TRBD1 (5 bases). V gave up 6 bases and J gave up 2 bases, with 11 bases separating them. The germline CDR1 and CDR2 sequences are MNHNS and SASEGT. The CDR3 is 14 amino acids. CDR3 coding DNA: TGTGCCAGCAGGCAGTGGGGGGGCAATCAGCCCCAGCATTTT. As protein: CASRQWGGNQPQHF.

This chain connects TRBV12-3 or TRBV12-4 to TRBJ2-3, with 12 bases lining up with TRBD1. Trimming took 5 bases from V and 7 from J; bases not matched to a gene: 10. The CDR3 is 16 residues long. The CDR3 DNA is TGTGCCAGCAGTACCACCGGGACAGGGGGCGAATATACGCAGTATTTT. Its protein is CASSTTGTGGEYTQYF.

This clonotype was observed a handful of times. This chain connects TRBV6-1 to TRBJ2-7; 10 bases are a match to TRBD2. V lost 3 bases, J lost 4 bases, and 9 bases stayed unmatched. Germline V lookup: CDR1 MNHNS, CDR2 SASEGT. This CDR3 is 16 amino acids long. The CDR3 sequence: CASSELPSGRRYEQYF. DNA of the CDR3: TGTGCCAGCAGTGAGCTTCCTAGCGGGAGAAGGTACGAGCAGTACTTC.

This clonotype turned up a few times. The genes are TRBV20-1 and TRBJ2-7; D uncertain. The CDR3 consists of 12 residues. The ends were cut back, 5 bases at V and 3 bases at J, with 11 bases in the middle. Germline CDR1 DFQATT, CDR2 SNEGSKA (reference sequence). CDR3 coding DNA: TGCAGTGCTGGCGCAAGGAGCTACGAGCAGTACTTC. Protein sequence: CSAGARSYEQYF.

The chain carries TRBV19 and TRBJ1-2; D is perhaps TRBD1 (5 bases). The V and J ends lost 5 bases and 2 bases respectively, with 24 bases between them. Per the germline V gene, CDR1 is LNHDA and CDR2 is SQIVND (reference sequence). The CDR3 loop spans 18 amino acids. CDR3 residues: CASSPKKRRERYNYGYTF. CDR3 nucleotides: TGTGCCAGTAGTCCGAAAAAACGCAGGGAGAGGTACAACTATGGCTACACCTTC.

The CDR3 region is CASSVGQGANQPQHF. Written as DNA, the CDR3 is TGTGCCAGCAGTGTCGGACAGGGGGCGAATCAGCCCCAGCATTTT. The chain couples TRBV28 to TRBJ1-5; the match to TRBD1 covers 11 bases. CDR1 and CDR2 (germline): MDHEN, SYDVKM. The V gene end was trimmed by 5 bases and the J gene end by 4 bases; junction bases not matched to a gene: 4. The CDR3 runs 15 residues.

The chain recombines TRBV6-2 or TRBV6-3 with TRBJ2-7, with D hard to call. The V gene's germline CDR1 is MNHEY and CDR2 SVGEGT. Trimming shortened V by 8 bases and J by 5 bases, and 13 bases separated the two germline ends. The length of the CDR3 is 12 residues. In nucleotides, the CDR3 is TGTGCCAGCGGAATCCGCAGCCACGAGCAGTACTTC. Translation gives CASGIRSHEQYF.

The chain uses TRBV4-1 and TRBJ1-1, with 12 bases that match TRBD1. CDR3 length: 15 amino acids. From germline, CDR1 is MGHRA and CDR2 YSYEKL. The J segment lost 5 bases and the V segment lost 1 base, leaving 2 bases of the junction unmatched. CDR3 bases: TGCGCCAGCAGCCAAGCGGGACAGGGGGCAACTGAAGCTTTCTTT. This translates into CASSQAGQGATEAFF.

The sample holds a few counts of this clonotype. The rearrangement links TRBV5-8 to TRBJ1-6; D is ambiguous. Germline V gene lookup returns CDR1 SGHTS and CDR2 YDEGEE. Trimming removed 2 bases at V and 8 bases at J, with 11 bases between. This CDR3 contains 14 residues. CDR3 amino acids: CASSFVPLDSPLHF. CDR3 nucleotide sequence: TGTGCCAGCAGCTTTGTCCCTCTGGATTCACCCCTCCACTTT.

The rearrangement uses TRBV4-2 and TRBJ1-4, with D unclear. Germline V gene data show CDR1 as LGHNA and CDR2 as YNFKEQ. V was cut by 4 bases and J by 4 bases, with 4 bases left in between. The CDR3 spans 12 residues. Here the CDR3 reads CASSRVNEKLFF. CDR3 bases: TGTGCCAGCAGCCGCGTTAATGAAAAACTGTTTTTT.

V is TRBV7-2 and J is TRBJ2-7; the match to TRBD1 covers 7 bases. The germline V gene has CDR1 SGHTA and CDR2 FQGNSA. V was clipped by 1 base and J by 2 bases; unmatched bases: 2. This CDR3 comprises 14 residues. The DNA of the CDR3 is TGTGCCAGCAGCTTAGTTCAGGGGGCCTACGAGCAGTACTTC. Its protein is CASSLVQGAYEQYF.

The rearrangement links TRBV20-1 to TRBJ1-2, with D hard to call. The CDR3 spans 13 residues. Trimming took off 0 bases at V and 4 bases at J, with 9 bases between the two ends. Germline lookup yields CDR1 DFQATT and CDR2 SNEGSKA (reference sequence). The CDR3 DNA is TGCAGTGCTAGAGATCCGACCATCTATGGCTACACCTTC. Its translation is CSARDPTIYGYTF.

The chain links TRBV12-3 or TRBV12-4 to TRBJ1-1, with a possible D match to TRBD1 (5 bases). The length of the CDR3 is 15 residues. The V gene lost 2 bases and the J gene lost 0 bases, with 10 bases spanning the gap. CDR3 loop: CASSLSDIMNTEAFF. The CDR3 DNA reads TGTGCCAGCAGTTTATCGGACATTATGAACACTGAAGCTTTCTTT.

The chain couples TRBV6-2 or TRBV6-3 to TRBJ2-7; possibly TRBD1 for D (6 bases). The germline V gene encodes CDR1 MNHEY and CDR2 SVGEGT. Trimming cost V 6 bases and J 0 bases, with 15 bases left between them. The CDR3 totals 15 residues. The CDR3 here is CASRVGQLSSYEQYF. The CDR3 coding sequence is TGTGCCAGCAGGGTCGGACAGTTGAGCTCCTACGAGCAGTACTTC.

The chain couples TRBV21-1 to TRBJ2-5; the table's D call of TRBD1 was not tested on the DNA. TRBV21-1 is an annotated pseudogene. This CDR3 has 12 residues. CDR3: CASITLLGGQYF. The DNA for the CDR3 is TGTGCCAGCATTACCCTCTTGGGGGGCCAGTACTTC.